This is a list of T cell receptor beta chains from one sample in a study of regulatory T cells in long-lasting Graves disease. Using its own MiXCR run on the multiplex PCR reads, TCRdb lists one record per CDR3 protein. This repertoire shows approximately 480,000 distinct CDR3 sequences, 15% to 20% found once; its top ten account for about 12%. The sample was also reused in another study, on T cells in Graves' hyperthyroidism and ophthalmopathy.

The sample was peripheral blood mononuclear cells (PBMCs), taken at new diagnosis, from a patient treated with antithyroid drugs. All receptors come from a man aged 40-50 years with Graves disease. Each CDR3 is given with its conserved first and last residue. D genes are given only for firm matches. Size is stated for part of the rows, as once, few or many counts, or as a class when the clone is expanded.

clone size	J gene	V gene	D gene	CDR3 protein	CDR3 DNA
many	TRBJ2-5	TRBV3-1	-	CASSQAGGGETQYF	TGTGCCAGCAGCCAAGCAGGGGGAGGAGAGACCCAGTACTTC
few	TRBJ2-3	TRBV29-1	-	CSVRGTTDTQYF	TGCAGCGTTAGAGGGACTACAGATACGCAGTATTTT
few	TRBJ2-3	TRBV19	TRBD2	CASDGASGFSTDTQYF	TGTGCCAGTGATGGGGCTAGCGGGTTCAGCACAGATACGCAGTATTTT
many	TRBJ2-3	TRBV28	TRBD1	CASSIDGTVNTQYF	TGTGCCAGCAGTATCGATGGGACAGTAAATACGCAGTATTTT
-	TRBJ2-7	TRBV6-5	-	CASSYSGEEQYF	TGTGCCAGCAGTTACTCAGGGGAGGAGCAGTACTTC
many	TRBJ1-6	TRBV28	TRBD1	CASTKQRRTGSGSPLHF	TGTGCCAGCACCAAACAACGGCGGACAGGGTCGGGTTCACCCCTCCACTTT
many	TRBJ2-1	TRBV2	TRBD2	CASSEEISGSLNEQFF	TGTGCCAGCAGTGAAGAGATTAGCGGGAGTTTAAATGAGCAGTTCTTC
many	TRBJ2-1	TRBV11-2	-	CASANPTRGNEQFF	TGTGCCAGCGCCAACCCCACTCGGGGGAATGAGCAGTTCTTC
-	TRBJ1-6	TRBV2	-	CASSDWRVGSSPLHF	TGTGCCAGCAGTGATTGGAGGGTCGGAAGTTCACCCCTCCACTTT
many	TRBJ2-1	TRBV14	-	CASSRPNEQFF	TGTGCCAGCAGCCGCCCGAATGAGCAGTTCTTC